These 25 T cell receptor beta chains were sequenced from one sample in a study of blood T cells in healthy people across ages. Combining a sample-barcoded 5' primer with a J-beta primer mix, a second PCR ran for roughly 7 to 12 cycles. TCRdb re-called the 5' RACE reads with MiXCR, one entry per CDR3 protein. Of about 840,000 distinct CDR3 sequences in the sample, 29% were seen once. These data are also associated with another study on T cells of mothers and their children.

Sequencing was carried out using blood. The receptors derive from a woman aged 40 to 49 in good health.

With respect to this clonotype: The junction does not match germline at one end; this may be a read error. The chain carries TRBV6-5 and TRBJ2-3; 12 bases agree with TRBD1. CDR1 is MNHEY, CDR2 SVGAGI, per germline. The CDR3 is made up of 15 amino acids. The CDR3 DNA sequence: TGTGCCAGCAGTTACGGGACAGGGGGCGCAGACACGCAGTATTTT. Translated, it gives CASSYGTGGADTQYF.

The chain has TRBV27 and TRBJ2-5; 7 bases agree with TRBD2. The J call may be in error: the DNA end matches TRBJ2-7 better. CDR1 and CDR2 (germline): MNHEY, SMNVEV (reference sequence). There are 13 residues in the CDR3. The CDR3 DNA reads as TGTGCCAGCAGGGGGGGAGGGTGCCGCGAGCAGTACTTC. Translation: CASRGGGCREQYF.

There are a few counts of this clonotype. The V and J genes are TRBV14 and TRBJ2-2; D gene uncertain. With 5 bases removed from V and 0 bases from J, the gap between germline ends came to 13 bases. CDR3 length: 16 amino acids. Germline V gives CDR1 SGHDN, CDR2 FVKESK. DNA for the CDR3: TGTGCCAGCAGCTCAGTCCGCACGGCGAACACCGGGGAGCTGTTTTTT. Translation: CASSSVRTANTGELFF.

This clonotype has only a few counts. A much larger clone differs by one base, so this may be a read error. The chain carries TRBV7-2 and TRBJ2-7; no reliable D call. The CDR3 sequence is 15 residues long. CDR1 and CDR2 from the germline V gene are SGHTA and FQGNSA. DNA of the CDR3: TGTGCCGGCAGCCCGCAGGAGCGTCGCTCCTACGAGCAGTACTTC. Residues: CAGSPQERRSYEQYF.

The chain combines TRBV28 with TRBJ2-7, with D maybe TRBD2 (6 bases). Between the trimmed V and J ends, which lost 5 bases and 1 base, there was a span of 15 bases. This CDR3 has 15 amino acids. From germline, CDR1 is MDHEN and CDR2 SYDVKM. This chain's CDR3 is CASSLSRGLSYEQYF. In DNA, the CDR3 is TGTGCCAGCAGTCTATCCCGGGGGTTATCCTACGAGCAGTACTTC.

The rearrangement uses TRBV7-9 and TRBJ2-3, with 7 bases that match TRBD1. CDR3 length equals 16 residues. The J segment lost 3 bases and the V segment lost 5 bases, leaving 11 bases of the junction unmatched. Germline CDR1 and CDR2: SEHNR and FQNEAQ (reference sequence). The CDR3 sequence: CASSLGDSLRTDTQYF. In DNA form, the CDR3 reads TGTGCCAGCAGCCTAGGGGACAGCCTCAGAACAGATACGCAGTATTTT.

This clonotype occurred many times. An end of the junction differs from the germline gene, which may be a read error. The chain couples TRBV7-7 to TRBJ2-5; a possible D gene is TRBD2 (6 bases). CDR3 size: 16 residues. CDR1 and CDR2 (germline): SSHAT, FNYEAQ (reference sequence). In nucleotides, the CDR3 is TGTGCTAGCAGCTTAGGTGGGCGGGGTGCCCAAGAGACCCAGTACTTC. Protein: CASSLGGRGAQETQYF.

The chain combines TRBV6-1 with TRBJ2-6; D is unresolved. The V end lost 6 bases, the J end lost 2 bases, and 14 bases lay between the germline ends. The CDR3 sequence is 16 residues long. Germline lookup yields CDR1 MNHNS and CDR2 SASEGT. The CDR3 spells CASRPEWVPGANVLTF. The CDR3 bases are TGTGCCAGCAGACCCGAATGGGTCCCTGGGGCCAACGTCCTGACTTTC.

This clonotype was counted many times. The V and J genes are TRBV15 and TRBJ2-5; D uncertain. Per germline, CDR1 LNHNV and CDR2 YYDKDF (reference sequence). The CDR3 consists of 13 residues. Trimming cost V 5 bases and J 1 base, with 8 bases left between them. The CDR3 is CATSLGSQETQYF. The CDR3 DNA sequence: TGTGCCACCAGCCTGGGTTCCCAAGAGACCCAGTACTTC.

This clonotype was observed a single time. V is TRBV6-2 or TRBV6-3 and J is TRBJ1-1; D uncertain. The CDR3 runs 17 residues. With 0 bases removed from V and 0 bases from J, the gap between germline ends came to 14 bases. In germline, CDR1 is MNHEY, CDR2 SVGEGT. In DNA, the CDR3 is TGTGCCAGCAGTTACTCCACCGGGCAGATCCTGAACACTGAAGCTTTCTTT. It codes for CASSYSTGQILNTEAFF.

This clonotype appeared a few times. CDR3 sequence (DNA): TGTGCCAGCAGCTCGCCATGGGAGGAGAAAGGGTGGGGCTACACCTTC. It is translated as CASSSPWEEKGWGYTF. The rearrangement joins TRBV5-6 to TRBJ1-2; D is uncertain. Germline CDR1 is SGHDT and CDR2 is YYEEEE. With 3 bases removed from V and 8 bases from J, the gap between germline ends came to 23 bases. This CDR3 region has 16 residues.

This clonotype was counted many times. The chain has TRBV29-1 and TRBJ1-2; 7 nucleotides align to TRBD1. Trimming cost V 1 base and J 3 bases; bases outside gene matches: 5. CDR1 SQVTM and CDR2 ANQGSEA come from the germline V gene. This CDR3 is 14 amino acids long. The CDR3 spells CSVEVSRGYYGYTF. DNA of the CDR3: TGCAGCGTTGAAGTCTCCAGGGGGTACTATGGCTACACCTTC.

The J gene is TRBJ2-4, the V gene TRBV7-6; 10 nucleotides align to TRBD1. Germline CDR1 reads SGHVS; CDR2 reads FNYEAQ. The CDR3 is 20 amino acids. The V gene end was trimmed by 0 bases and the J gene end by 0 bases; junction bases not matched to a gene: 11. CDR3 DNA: TGTGCCAGCAGCTTAGCGCAGAGGACAGGGGGAGTAAGAGCCAAAAACATTCAGTACTTC. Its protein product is CASSLAQRTGGVRAKNIQYF. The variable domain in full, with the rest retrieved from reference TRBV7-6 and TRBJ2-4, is GAGVSQSPRYKVTKRGQDVALRCDPISGHVSLYWYRQALGQGPEFLTYFNYEAQQDKSGLPNDRFSAERPEGSISTLTIQRTEQRDSAMYRCASSLAQRTGGVRAKNIQYFGAGTRLSVL.

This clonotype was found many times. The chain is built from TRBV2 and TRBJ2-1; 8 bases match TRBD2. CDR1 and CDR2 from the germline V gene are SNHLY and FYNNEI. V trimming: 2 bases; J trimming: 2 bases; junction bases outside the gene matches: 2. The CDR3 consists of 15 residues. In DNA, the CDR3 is TGTGCCAGCAGTGAAAGCGGGAGCACCTACAATGAGCAGTTCTTC. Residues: CASSESGSTYNEQFF.

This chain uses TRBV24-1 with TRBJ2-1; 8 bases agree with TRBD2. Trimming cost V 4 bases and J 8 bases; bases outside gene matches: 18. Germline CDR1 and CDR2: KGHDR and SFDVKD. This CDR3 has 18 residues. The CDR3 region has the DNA TGTGCCACCAGTGACGAAACCCGGGGGGGATCTACTCGCTATGAGCAGTTCTTC. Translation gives CATSDETRGGSTRYEQFF.

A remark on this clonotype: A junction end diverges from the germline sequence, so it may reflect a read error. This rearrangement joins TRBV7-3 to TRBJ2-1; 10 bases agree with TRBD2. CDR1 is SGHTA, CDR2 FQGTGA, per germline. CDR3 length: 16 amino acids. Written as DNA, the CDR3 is TGTGCCAACAGCTCCTTAGCGGGGGGCACCTACAATGAGCAGTTCTTC. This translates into CANSSLAGGTYNEQFF. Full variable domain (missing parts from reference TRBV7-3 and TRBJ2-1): GAGVSQTPSNKVTEKGKYVELRCDPISGHTALYWYRQSLGQGPEFLIYFQGTGAADDSGLPNDRFFAVRPEGSVSTLKIQRTERGDSAVYLCANSSLAGGTYNEQFFGPGTRLTVL.

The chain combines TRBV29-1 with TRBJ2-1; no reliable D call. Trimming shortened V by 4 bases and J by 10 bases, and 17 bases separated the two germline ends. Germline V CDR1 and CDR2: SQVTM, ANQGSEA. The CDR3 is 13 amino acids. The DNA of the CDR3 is TGCAGCGTTGGTCGGCAGCTCTCCTACGAGCAGTTCTTC. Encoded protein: CSVGRQLSYEQFF.

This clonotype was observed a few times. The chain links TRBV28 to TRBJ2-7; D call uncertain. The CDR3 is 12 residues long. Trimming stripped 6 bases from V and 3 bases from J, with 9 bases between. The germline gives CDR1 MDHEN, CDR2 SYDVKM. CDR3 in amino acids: CASSETSYEQYF. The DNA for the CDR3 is TGTGCCAGCAGCGAGACGAGCTACGAGCAGTACTTC.

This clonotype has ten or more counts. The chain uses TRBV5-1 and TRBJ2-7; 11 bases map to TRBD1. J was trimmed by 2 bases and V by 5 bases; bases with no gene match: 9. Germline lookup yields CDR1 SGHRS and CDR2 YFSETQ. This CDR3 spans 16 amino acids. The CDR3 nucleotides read TGCGCCAGCAGTTGGGAGCTGGGACAGGGGGCCTACGAGCAGTACTTC. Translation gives CASSWELGQGAYEQYF.

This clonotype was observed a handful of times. The CDR3 loop is CASSPGQGRAGYTF. The CDR3 DNA reads as TGTGCCAGCAGCCCGGGACAGGGGAGGGCTGGCTACACCTTC. The chain joins TRBV28 to TRBJ1-2; 10 positions match TRBD1. J gave up 7 bases and V 6 bases, and 8 bases lay outside the gene matches. This CDR3 has 14 residues. Germline V gene sequence: CDR1 MDHEN, CDR2 SYDVKM.

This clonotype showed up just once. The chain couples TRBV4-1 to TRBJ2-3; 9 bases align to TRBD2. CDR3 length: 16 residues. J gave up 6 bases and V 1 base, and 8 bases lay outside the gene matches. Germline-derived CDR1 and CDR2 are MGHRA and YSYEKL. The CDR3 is CASSQVVAGDRDTQYF. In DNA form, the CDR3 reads TGCGCCAGCAGCCAAGTAGTAGCGGGGGATAGGGATACGCAGTATTTT.

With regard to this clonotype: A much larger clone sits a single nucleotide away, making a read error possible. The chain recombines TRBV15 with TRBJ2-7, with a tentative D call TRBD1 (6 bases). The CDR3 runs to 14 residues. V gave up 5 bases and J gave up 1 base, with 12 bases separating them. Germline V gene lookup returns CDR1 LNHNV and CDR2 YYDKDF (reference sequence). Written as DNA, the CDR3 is TGTGCCACCAGCGCCTGGACAGATTCCTACGAGCAGTACTTC. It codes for CATSAWTDSYEQYF.

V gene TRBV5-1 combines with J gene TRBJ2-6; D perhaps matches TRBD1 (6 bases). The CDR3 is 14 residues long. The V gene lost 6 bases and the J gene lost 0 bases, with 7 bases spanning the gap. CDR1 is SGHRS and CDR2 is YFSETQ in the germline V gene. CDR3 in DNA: TGCGCCAGCAAGGACAGCTCTGGGGCCAACGTCCTGACTTTC. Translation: CASKDSSGANVLTF.

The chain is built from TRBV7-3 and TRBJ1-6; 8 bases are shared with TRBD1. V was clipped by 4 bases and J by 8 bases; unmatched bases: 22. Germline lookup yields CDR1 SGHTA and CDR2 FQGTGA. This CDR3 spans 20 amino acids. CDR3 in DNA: TGTGCCAGCAGCTCCCACCCGCGACAGGGGAAAATGAGGCCGGATTCACCCCTCCACTTT. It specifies CASSSHPRQGKMRPDSPLHF.

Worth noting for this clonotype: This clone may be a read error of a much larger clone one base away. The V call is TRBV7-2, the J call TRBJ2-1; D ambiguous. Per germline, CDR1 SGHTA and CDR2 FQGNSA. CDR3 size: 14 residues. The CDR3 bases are TGTGCCGGCAGCCTTCCTACCTTTAACAATGAGCAGTTCTTC. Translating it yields CAGSLPTFNNEQFF. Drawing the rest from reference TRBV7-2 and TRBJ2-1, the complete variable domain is GAGVSQSPSNKVTEKGKDVELRCDPISGHTALYWYRQSLGQGLEFLIYFQGNSAPDKSGLPSDRFSAERTGGSVSTLTIQRTQQEDSAVYLCAGSLPTFNNEQFFGPGTRLTVL.